A single T cell receptor beta chain is shown here with its context. As yet, its antigen is unknown. This CDR3 is 16 amino acids long. J was trimmed by 4 bases and V by 3 bases; bases with no gene match: 3. Germline V lookup: CDR1 SGHTA, CDR2 FQGTGA. A 5'RACE reaction primed in the constant segment made cDNA libraries of TCR alpha and TCR beta, and these carried sample barcodes and UMIs. MiXCR, run by TCRdb on the 5' RACE reads, gives a single entry per CDR3 protein. The table has approximately 210,000 distinct CDR3 sequences, approximately 10% seen once; the top ten hold 2.5% to 3.5%. This sample was taken from a study of T-cell memory formation after mild COVID-19. Overall study results and limits: Pre-infection memory showed some responding clones, and this suggested that cross-reactive memory joined.

The specimen sequenced was PBMCs or a T cell subset sorted from them (not recorded which). This sequence joins TRBV7-3 and TRBJ2-5, with 15 positions matching TRBD2. This receptor was taken from a man aged 18-30 years who had mild COVID-19 (a few samples of this study predate the infection). Cell type and time point are not known. CDR3 sequence: CASSLGLAGGPETQYF. CDR3 bases: TGTGCCAGCAGCTTGGGACTAGCGGGGGGACCAGAGACCCAGTACTTC.